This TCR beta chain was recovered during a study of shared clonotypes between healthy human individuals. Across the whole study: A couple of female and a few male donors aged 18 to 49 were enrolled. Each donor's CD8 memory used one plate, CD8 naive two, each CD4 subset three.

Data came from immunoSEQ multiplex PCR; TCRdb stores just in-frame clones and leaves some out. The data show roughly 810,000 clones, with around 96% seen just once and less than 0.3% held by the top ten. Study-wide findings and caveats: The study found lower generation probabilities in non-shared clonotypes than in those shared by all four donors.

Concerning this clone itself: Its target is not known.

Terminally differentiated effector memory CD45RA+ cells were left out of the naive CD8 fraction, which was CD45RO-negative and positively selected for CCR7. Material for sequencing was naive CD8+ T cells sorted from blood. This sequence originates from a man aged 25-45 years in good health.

CDR3 bases: TGTGCCAGTAGGGTTGCTAATGCTGACAGGGACAATCAGCCCCAGCATTTT. Translated: CASRVANADRDNQPQHF. The chain carries TRBV19 and TRBJ1-5, with 7 positions matching TRBD1. V trimming: 6 bases; J trimming: 3 bases; junction bases outside the gene matches: 14. The germline gives CDR1 LNHDA, CDR2 SQIVND (reference sequence). The CDR3 runs 17 residues.